The entry below describes one TCR beta chain. This sample was taken from a study of blood T cell repertoires in COVID-19. As for the study in general: From the United States, Italy and Spain came samples of acute and convalescent COVID-19. Nucleic acid was either cDNA or gDNA, and it came from T cells, B-cell-depleted T cells, or PBMCs.

Original data processing: Reference gene primer amplification in the assay estimated nucleated cell counts. Here immunoSEQ multiplex PCR was the method, and the copy in TCRdb shows in-frame clones only, minus some. The V and J calls and the clone size are those of that table, but D and trimming were determined from the DNA. The table shows some 150,000 clones, with around 86% occurring only once. The CDR3 runs 18 residues. Losses at the gene ends were 0 bases for V and 5 bases for J; bases not matched to a gene: 14. V gene TRBV23-1 combines with J gene TRBJ1-2; 8 nucleotides match TRBD1. TRBV23-1 belongs to the ORF category, with a function that is uncertain. This TCR was recovered from an elderly woman with acute or convalescent COVID-19. Sequenced sample: peripheral blood. The CDR3 is CASSQSFRPQGAWYGYTF. The CDR3 nucleotides are TGCGCCAGCAGTCAATCGTTTAGGCCCCAGGGGGCTTGGTATGGCTACACCTTC.